The rows below give T cell receptor beta chains drawn from one sample of a study of T cell responses to AZD1222 COVID-19 vaccine. Using immunoSEQ multiplex PCR, the repertoire was profiled, and TCRdb retains in-frame clones only, with some absent. Of 110,000 or so clones in the sample, roughly 90% were seen once. The sequences come from peripheral blood, collected on day 0 of MenACWY control vaccination. These receptors came from an adult in good health. Both conserved end residues are part of each CDR3. D genes are given only for firm matches. Only part of the rows carry a size: once, few, many, or a class if the clone is expanded.

v_call,clone_size,d_call,j_call,cdr3_nt,cdr3_aa
TRBV28,-,-,TRBJ1-4,TGTGCCCATTCGTCCAGGGTAAATGAAAAACTGTTTTTT,CAHSSRVNEKLFF
TRBV7-9,-,-,TRBJ2-2,TGTGCCAGCAGCTTACCCTGGGGGCGGCACACCGGGGAGCTGTTTTTT,CASSLPWGRHTGELFF
TRBV4-3,once,-,TRBJ1-2,TGCGCCAGCAGCCAAACCCCCACAGGGAACTATGGCTACACCTTC,CASSQTPTGNYGYTF
TRBV7-3,-,TRBD1,TRBJ1-1,TGTGCCAGCAGCCCCATGGGGACAGGGAACACTGAAGCTTTCTTT,CASSPMGTGNTEAFF
TRBV12-5,-,TRBD1,TRBJ2-1,TGTGCTAGTGGTTCCGGGACAGGCCTTAATGAGCAGTTCTTC,CASGSGTGLNEQFF
TRBV5-6,-,-,TRBJ2-2,TGTGCCAGCAGCTTGAACAGGTACACCGGGGAGCTGTTTTTT,CASSLNRYTGELFF
TRBV19,-,-,TRBJ2-1,TGTGCCAGTAGTATTGTTCGGGATAGTCTACATGAGCAGTTCTTC,CASSIVRDSLHEQFF
TRBV6-2/TRBV6-3,-,-,TRBJ1-5,TGTGCCAGCAGTTACTTTAACAGGGGCAATCAGCCCCAGCATTTT,CASSYFNRGNQPQHF
TRBV5-4,once,TRBD1,TRBJ1-6,TGTGCCAGCAGCATACAGGGGACCCTTAATTCACCCCTCCACTTT,CASSIQGTLNSPLHF
TRBV19,-,-,TRBJ1-2,TGTGCCAGTAGTGGTGTGTTGAACTATGGCTACACCTTC,CASSGVLNYGYTF
TRBV9,-,-,TRBJ2-2,TGTGCCAGCAGCGTAGGAGAGACTAGGATTCAAGCCGGGGAGCTGTTTTTT,CASSVGETRIQAGELFF
TRBV7-9,-,-,TRBJ1-6,TGTGCCAGCAGCTTGGACAGTTATAATTCACCCCTCCACTTT,CASSLDSYNSPLHF
TRBV5-1,-,-,TRBJ2-5,TGCGCCAGCAGCTTGAGGGGTGGTGAGACCCAGTACTTC,CASSLRGGETQYF
TRBV28,-,TRBD1,TRBJ1-2,TGTGCCAGCAGTTTTCGGGACAGGGGTGGCTATGGCTACACCTTC,CASSFRDRGGYGYTF
TRBV5-8,-,TRBD1,TRBJ1-3,TGTGCCAGCAGCTTCCGGGACAGGGCTGGAAACACCATATATTTT,CASSFRDRAGNTIYF